The clone carrying this T cell receptor (beta chain) showed up many times. What it binds is not known. This sample was included in a study of T-cell reconstitution after alpha-beta-depleted transplantation in children. Study-wide results and limits: Newly produced T cells mostly provided counts and TCRbeta diversity after one year, as hyperexpanded clones declined. Where alpha-beta T cells came from about two months after transplant was reportedly several hundred expanded graft clones. Recipient T cells and thymic progenitors that survived were the source of the high TCRbeta diversity seen at day 60 in some patients.

The CDR3 loop spans 13 amino acids. Per germline, CDR1 SGHTA and CDR2 FQGNSA. Trimming cost V 7 bases and J 8 bases; bases outside gene matches: 9. Unique molecular identifiers were built into the TCRbeta library. One entry per CDR3 protein, called by TCRdb with MiXCR from the PCR reads. The profile covers about 290,000 distinct CDR3 sequences, with around 7.3% appearing a single time and 9.1% taken by the ten largest. The input for sequencing was peripheral blood, taken 360 days after TCRalphabeta/CD19-depleted stem cell transplant. The receptor was isolated from a female patient younger than 10 who had a stem cell transplant for Fanconi anemia, so the T cells may come from the graft donor. The rearrangement links TRBV7-2 to TRBJ1-2, with 8 bases that match TRBD1. This chain's CDR3 is CASTPRTGHGYTF. As DNA, the CDR3 is TGTGCCAGCACCCCCCGGACAGGGCACGGCTACACCTTC. Supplemented by reference TRBV7-2 and TRBJ1-2, the full variable domain reads GAGVSQSPSNKVTEKGKDVELRCDPISGHTALYWYRQSLGQGLEFLIYFQGNSAPDKSGLPSDRFSAERTGGSVSTLTIQRTQQEDSAVYLCASTPRTGHGYTFGSGTRLTVV.